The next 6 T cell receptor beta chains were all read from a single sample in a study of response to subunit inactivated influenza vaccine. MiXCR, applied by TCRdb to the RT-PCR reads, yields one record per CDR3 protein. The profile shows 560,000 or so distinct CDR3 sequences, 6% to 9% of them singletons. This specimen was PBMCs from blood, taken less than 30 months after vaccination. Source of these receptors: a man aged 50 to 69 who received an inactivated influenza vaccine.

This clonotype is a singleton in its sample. For the CDR3, the DNA is TGTGCCAGCCAAGGACGGACTAGCGGGGATTTTGCAGATACGCAGTATTTT. Its translation: CASQGRTSGDFADTQYF. V and J are TRBV3-1 and TRBJ2-3; 12 bases line up with TRBD2. The CDR3 covers 17 residues. Trimming took 8 bases from V and 4 from J; bases not matched to a gene: 13. Germline values: CDR1 LGHDT, CDR2 YNNKEL (reference sequence).

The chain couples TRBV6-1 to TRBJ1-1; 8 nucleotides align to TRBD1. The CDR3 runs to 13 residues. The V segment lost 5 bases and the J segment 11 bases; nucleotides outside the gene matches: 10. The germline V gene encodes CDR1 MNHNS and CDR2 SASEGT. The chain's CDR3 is CASSRTGPVNAFF. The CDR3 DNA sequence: TGTGCCAGCAGTCGGACAGGGCCGGTAAATGCTTTCTTT.

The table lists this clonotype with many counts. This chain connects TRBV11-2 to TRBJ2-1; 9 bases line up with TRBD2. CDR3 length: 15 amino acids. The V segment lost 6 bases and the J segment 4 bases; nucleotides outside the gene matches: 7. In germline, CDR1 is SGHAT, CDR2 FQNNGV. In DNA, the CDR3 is TGTGCCAGCAGAAATAGCGGGGGAGGATACAATGAGCAGTTCTTC. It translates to CASRNSGGGYNEQFF.

Here the CDR3 reads CASSPRTGMYQETQYF. The CDR3 nucleotides are TGCGCCAGCAGCCCAAGGACAGGAATGTACCAAGAGACCCAGTACTTC. The chain is built from TRBV5-1 and TRBJ2-5, with 7 positions matching TRBD1. CDR1 is SGHRS, CDR2 YFSETQ, per germline. CDR3 length: 16 amino acids. After removal of 4 bases from V and 0 bases from J, the junction contained 9 bases not matched to a gene.

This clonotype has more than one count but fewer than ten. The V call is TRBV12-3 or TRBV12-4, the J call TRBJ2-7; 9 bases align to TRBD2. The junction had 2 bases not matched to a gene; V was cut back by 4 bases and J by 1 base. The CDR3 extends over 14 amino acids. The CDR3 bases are TGTGCCAGCAGTTGGCGGGGGGGTTCCTACGAGCAGTACTTC. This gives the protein CASSWRGGSYEQYF.

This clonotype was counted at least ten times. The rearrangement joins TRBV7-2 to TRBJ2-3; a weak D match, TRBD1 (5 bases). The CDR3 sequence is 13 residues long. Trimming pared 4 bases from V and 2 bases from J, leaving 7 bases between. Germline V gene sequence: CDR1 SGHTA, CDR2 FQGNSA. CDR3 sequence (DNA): TGTGCCAGCAGCTGGGGCCTCACAGATACGCAGTATTTT. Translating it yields CASSWGLTDTQYF.